The source of this TCR beta chain is a study of cytomegalovirus exposure and HLA in healthy donors. About the research overall: There were roughly 80 million unique TCRs (from HLA-typed donors) in an early data release.

With 60 Vbeta and 13 Jbeta primers, the PCR was carried out. Per the authors' pipeline: In a later analysis, around 12 million of approximately 86 million unique beta chains occurred in at least two donors. TCRdb's copy holds only in-frame clones and misses some; the assay was immunoSEQ multiplex PCR. V, J and clone size are those of that table, while D and trimming were read from the DNA. This table holds more than 45,000 clones, 70% to 85% found once. With respect to this clone: Its antigen is unidentified.

Study-level results: Most TCR sequences were uncommon, yet certain public TCRs appeared in many donors. Researchers reported in a later analysis that common viral pathogens appeared linked to several top clusters.

CDR3 length: 14 residues. V lost 0 bases and J lost 5, with 11 bases in between. Germline V gene sequence: CDR1 MDHEN, CDR2 SYDVKM. The clonotype was recovered from a man aged 45 to 65 in good health and CMV-seronegative. The chain has TRBV28 and TRBJ2-7; D is unresolved. The sequencing input was PBMCs. The CDR3 region has the DNA TGTGCCAGCAGTTTATGGCAGTCCAACCACGAGCAGTACTTC. This encodes CASSLWQSNHEQYF. Using reference TRBV28 and TRBJ2-7 for the parts outside the CDR3, the full variable domain is DVKVTQSSRYLVKRTGEKVFLECVQDMDHENMFWYRQDPGLGLRLIYFSYDVKMKEKGDIPEGYSVSREKKERFSLILESASTNQTSMYLCASSLWQSNHEQYFGPGTRLTVT.